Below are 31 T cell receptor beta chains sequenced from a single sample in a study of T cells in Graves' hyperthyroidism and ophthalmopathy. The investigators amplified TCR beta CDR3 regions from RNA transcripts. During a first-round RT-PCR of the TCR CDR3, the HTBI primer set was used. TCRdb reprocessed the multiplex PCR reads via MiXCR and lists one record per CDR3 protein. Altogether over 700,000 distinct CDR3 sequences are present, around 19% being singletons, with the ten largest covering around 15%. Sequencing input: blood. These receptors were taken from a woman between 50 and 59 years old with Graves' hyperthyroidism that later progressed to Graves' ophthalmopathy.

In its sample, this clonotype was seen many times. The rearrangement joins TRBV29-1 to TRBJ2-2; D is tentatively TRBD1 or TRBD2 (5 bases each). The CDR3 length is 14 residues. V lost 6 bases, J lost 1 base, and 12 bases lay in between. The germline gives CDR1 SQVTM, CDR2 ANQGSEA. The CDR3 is CSVGKRGNTGELFF. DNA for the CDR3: TGCAGCGTCGGAAAGAGGGGGAACACCGGGGAGCTGTTTTTT.

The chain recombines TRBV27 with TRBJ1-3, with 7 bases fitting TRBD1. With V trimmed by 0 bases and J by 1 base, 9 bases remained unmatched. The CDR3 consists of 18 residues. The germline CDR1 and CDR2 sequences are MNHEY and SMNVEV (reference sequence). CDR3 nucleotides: TGTGCCAGCAGTTTATCTTACAGGGGTTTGGGTTCTGGAAACACCATATATTTT. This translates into CASSLSYRGLGSGNTIYF.

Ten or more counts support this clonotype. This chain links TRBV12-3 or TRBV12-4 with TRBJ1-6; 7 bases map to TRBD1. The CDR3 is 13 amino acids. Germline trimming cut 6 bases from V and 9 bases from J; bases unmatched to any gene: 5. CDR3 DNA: TGTGCCAGCAGCACAGGGGTAACTTCACCCCTCCACTTT. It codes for CASSTGVTSPLHF.

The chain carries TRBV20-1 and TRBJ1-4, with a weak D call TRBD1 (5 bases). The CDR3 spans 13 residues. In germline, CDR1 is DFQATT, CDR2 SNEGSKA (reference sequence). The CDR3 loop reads CSLRDGLNEKLFF. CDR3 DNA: TGCAGCCTGAGGGACGGACTTAATGAAAAACTGTTTTTT.

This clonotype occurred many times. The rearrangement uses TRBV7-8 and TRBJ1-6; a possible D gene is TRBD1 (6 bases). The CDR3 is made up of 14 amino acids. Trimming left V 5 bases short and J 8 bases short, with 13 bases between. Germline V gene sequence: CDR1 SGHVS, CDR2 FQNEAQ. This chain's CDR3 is CASSLAGDYSPLHF. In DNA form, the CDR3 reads TGTGCCAGCAGCCTGGCAGGGGATTATTCACCCCTCCACTTT. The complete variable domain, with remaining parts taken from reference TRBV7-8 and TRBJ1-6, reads GAGVSQSPRYKVAKRGQDVALRCDPISGHVSLFWYQQALGQGPEFLTYFQNEAQLDKSGLPSDRFFAERPEGSVSTLKIQRTQQEDSAVYLCASSLAGDYSPLHFGNGTRLTVT.

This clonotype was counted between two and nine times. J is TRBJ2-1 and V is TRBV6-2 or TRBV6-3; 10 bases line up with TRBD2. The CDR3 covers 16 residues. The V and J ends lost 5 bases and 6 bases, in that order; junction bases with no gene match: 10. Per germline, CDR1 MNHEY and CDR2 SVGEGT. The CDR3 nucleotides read TGTGCCAGCAGTGTCCACAGCGGGGGGGGATTCAATGAGCAGTTCTTC. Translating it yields CASSVHSGGGFNEQFF.

The CDR3 DNA is TGCGCCAGCAGCTTGGTGGGCAGGGATGAAGAGACCCAGTACTTC. This gives the protein CASSLVGRDEETQYF. The chain employs TRBV5-1 and TRBJ2-5, with a weak D call TRBD1 (5 bases). The V gene's germline CDR1 is SGHRS and CDR2 YFSETQ. Trimming removed 0 bases from V and 3 bases from J, with 12 bases in between. This CDR3 contains 15 residues.

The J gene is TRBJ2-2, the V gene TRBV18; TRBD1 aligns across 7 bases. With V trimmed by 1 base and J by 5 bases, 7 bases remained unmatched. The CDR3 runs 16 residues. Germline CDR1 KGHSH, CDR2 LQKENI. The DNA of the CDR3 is TGTGCCAGCTCACCACGAACTCGGACAGGAACCGGGGAGCTGTTTTTT. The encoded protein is CASSPRTRTGTGELFF.

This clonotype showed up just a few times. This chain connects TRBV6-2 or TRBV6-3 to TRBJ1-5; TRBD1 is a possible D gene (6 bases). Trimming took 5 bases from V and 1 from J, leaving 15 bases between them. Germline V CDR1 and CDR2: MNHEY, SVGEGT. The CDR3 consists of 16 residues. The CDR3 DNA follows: TGTGCCAGCAGTGGACTTTCAGGGGTAAGCAATCAGCCCCAGCATTTT. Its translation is CASSGLSGVSNQPQHF.

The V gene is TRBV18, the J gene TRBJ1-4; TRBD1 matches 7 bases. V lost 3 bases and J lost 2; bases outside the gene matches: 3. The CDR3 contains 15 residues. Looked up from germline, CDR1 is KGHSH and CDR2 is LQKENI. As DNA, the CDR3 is TGTGCCAGCTCACCGAGGGGGCGCACTAATGAAAAACTGTTTTTT. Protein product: CASSPRGRTNEKLFF. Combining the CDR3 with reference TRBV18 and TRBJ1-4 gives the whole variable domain NAGVMQNPRHLVRRRGQEARLRCSPMKGHSHVYWYRQLPEEGLKFMVYLQKENIIDESGMPKERFSAEFPKEGPSILRIQQVVRGDSAAYFCASSPRGRTNEKLFFGSGTQLSVL.

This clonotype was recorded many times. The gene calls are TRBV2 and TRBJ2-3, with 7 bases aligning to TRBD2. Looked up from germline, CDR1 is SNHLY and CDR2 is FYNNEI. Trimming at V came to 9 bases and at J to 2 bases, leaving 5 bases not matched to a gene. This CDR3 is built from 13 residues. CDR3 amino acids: CASRGENTDTQYF. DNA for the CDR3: TGTGCCAGTCGGGGGGAAAACACAGATACGCAGTATTTT.

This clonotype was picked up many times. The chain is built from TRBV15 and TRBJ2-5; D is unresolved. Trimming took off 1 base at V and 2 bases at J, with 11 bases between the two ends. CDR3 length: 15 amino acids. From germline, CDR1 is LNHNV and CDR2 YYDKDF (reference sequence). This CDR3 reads CATSRGGSGQETQYF. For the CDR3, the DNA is TGTGCCACCAGCAGAGGCGGTTCAGGACAAGAGACCCAGTACTTC.

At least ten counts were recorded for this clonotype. CDR3 loop: CASSFTGYGVNTEAFF. CDR3 DNA: TGTGCCAGCAGTTTTACTGGGTACGGAGTGAACACTGAAGCTTTCTTT. This sequence joins TRBV12-3 or TRBV12-4 and TRBJ1-1, with unresolved D. The ends were cut back, 3 bases at V and 0 bases at J, with 14 bases in the middle. This CDR3 spans 16 amino acids.

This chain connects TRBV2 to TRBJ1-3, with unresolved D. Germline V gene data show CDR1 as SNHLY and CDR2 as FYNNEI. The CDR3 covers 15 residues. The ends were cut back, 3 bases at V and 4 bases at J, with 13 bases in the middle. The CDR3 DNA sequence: TGTGCCAGCAGTGAGAGGATGGGGTCCGGAAACACCATATATTTT. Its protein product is CASSERMGSGNTIYF.

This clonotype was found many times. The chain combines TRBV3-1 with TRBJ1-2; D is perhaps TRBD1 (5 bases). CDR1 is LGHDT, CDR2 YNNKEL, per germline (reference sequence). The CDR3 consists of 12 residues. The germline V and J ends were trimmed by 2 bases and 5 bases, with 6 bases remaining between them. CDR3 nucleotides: TGTGCCAGCAGCCAATGGACATATGGCTACACCTTC. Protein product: CASSQWTYGYTF.

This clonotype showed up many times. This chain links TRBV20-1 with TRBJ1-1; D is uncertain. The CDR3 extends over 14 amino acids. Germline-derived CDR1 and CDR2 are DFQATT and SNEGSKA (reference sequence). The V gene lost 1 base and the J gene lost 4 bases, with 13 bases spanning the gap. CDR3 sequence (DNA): TGCAGTGCTAGAGGGATAGGAAGGTTCACTGAAGCTTTCTTT. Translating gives CSARGIGRFTEAFF.

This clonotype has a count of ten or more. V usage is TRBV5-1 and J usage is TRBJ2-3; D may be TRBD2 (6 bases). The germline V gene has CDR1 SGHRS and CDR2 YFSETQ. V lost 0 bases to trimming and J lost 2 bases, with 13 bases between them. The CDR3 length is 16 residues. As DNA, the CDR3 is TGCGCCAGCAGCTTGGTTGCGGGGCTTCTCACAGATACGCAGTATTTT. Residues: CASSLVAGLLTDTQYF.

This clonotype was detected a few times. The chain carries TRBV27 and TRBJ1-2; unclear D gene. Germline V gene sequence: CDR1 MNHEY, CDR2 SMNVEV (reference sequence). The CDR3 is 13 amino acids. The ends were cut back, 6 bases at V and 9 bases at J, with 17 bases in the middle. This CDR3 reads CASSRAQPLSYTF. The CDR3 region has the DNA TGTGCCAGCAGCCGCGCACAACCTCTAAGCTACACCTTC.

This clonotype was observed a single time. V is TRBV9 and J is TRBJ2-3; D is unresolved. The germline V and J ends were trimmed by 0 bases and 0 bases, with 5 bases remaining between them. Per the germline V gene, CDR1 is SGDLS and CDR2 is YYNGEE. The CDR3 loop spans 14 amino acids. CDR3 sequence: CASSVERSTDTQYF. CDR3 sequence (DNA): TGTGCCAGCAGCGTAGAACGAAGCACAGATACGCAGTATTTT.

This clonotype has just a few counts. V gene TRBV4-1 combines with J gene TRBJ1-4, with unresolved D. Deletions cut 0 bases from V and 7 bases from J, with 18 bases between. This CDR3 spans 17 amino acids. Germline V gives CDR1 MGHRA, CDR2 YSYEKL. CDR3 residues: CASSQEIFGLRGEKLFF. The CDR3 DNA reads TGCGCCAGCAGCCAAGAGATTTTTGGACTGAGAGGTGAAAAACTGTTTTTT.

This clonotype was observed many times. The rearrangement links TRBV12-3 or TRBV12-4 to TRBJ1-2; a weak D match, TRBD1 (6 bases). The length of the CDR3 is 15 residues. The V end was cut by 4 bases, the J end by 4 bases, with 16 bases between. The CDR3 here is CASSYRPRGAYGYTF. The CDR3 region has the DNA TGTGCCAGCAGTTACCGTCCTCGGGGGGCCTATGGCTACACCTTC.

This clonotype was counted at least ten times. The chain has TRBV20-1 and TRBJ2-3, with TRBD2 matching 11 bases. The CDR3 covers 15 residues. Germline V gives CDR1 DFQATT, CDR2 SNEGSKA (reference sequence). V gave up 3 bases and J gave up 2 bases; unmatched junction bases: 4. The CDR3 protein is CSARGTSGSTDTQYF. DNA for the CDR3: TGCAGTGCTAGGGGGACTAGCGGTTCCACAGATACGCAGTATTTT.

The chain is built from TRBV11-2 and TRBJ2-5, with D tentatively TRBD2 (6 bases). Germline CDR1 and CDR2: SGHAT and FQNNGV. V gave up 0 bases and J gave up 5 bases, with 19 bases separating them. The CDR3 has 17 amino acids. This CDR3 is CASSLDGGGEMGETQYF. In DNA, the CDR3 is TGTGCCAGCAGCTTAGATGGGGGAGGAGAAATGGGCGAGACCCAGTACTTC.

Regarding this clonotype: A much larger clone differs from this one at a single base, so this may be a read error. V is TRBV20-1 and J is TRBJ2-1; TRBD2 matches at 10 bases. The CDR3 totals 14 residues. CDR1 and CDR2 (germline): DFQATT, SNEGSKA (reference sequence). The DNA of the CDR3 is TGCAGTGCTAGAGTGCTAGCGGGGGACAATGAGCAGTGCTTC. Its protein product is CSARVLAGDNEQCF.

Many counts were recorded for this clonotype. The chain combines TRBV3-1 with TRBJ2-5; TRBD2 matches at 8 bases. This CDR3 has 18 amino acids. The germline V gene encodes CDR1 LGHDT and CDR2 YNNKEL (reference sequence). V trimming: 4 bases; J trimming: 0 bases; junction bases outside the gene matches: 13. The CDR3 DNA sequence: TGTGCCAGCAGCCCCGAGAGGGCGGGAGGAACTTACCAAGAGACCCAGTACTTC. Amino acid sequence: CASSPERAGGTYQETQYF.

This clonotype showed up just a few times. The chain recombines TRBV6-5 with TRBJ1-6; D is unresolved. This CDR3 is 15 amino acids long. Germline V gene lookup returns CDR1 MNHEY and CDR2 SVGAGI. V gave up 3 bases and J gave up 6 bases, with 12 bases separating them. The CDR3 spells CASSYRETGNSPLHF. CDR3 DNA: TGTGCCAGCAGTTATAGGGAGACGGGTAATTCACCCCTCCACTTT.

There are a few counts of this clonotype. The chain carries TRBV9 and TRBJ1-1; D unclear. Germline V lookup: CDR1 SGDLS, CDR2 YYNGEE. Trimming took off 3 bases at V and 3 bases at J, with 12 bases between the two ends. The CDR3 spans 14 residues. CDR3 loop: CASSAEPGDTEAFF. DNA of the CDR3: TGTGCCAGCAGCGCCGAACCTGGGGACACTGAAGCTTTCTTT.

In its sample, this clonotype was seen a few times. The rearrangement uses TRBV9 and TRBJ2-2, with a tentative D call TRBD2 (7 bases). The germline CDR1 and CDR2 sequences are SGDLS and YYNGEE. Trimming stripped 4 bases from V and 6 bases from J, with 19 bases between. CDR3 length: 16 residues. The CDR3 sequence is CASSPGGQGIPGELFF. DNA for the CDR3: TGTGCCAGCAGCCCCGGGGGGCAGGGGATCCCCGGGGAGCTGTTTTTT.

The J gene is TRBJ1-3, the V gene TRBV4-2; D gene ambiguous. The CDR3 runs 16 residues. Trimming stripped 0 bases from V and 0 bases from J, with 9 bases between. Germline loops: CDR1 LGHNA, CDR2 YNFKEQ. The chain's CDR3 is CASSQEPAYSGNTIYF. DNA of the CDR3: TGTGCCAGCAGCCAAGAACCAGCCTACTCTGGAAACACCATATATTTT.

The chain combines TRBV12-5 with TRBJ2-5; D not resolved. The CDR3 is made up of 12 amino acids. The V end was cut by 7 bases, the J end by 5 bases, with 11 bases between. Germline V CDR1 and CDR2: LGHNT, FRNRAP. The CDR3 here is CASASTWETQYF. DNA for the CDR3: TGTGCTAGTGCCTCGACTTGGGAGACCCAGTACTTC.

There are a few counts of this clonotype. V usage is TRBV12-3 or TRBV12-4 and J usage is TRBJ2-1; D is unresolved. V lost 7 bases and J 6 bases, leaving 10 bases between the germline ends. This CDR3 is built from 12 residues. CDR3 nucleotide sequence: TGTGCCAGCACCTCACTGGCCAATGAGCAGTTCTTC. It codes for CASTSLANEQFF.